The 16 T cell receptor beta chains reported below all come from one sample, sequenced in a study of T cell responses to AZD1222 COVID-19 vaccine. Generated by immunoSEQ multiplex PCR, the TCRdb table keeps only in-frame clones and is missing some. The sample carries 90,000 to 120,000 clones, 92% recorded once. Material: peripheral blood, obtained on day 0 of AZD1222 vaccination. These receptor sequences come from an adult in good health.

This sequence joins TRBV30 and TRBJ1-1; D is unresolved. In germline, CDR1 is GTSNPN, CDR2 SVGIG (reference sequence). The CDR3 is made up of 14 amino acids. V was clipped by 0 bases and J by 5 bases, with 13 bases between them. The CDR3 spells CAWSVTGLRTEAFF. The CDR3 DNA follows: TGTGCCTGGAGTGTAACCGGGTTGAGGACTGAAGCTTTCTTT. The entire variable domain, with the rest obtained from reference TRBV30 and TRBJ1-1, is as follows: SQTIHQWPATLVQPVGSPLSLECTVEGTSNPNLYWYRQAAGRGLQLLFYSVGIGQISSEVPQNLSASRPQDRQFILSSKKLLLSDSGFYLCAWSVTGLRTEAFFGQGTRLTVV.

A single count supports this clone. The V and J genes are TRBV6-2 or TRBV6-3 and TRBJ1-2; 7 bases align to TRBD1. This CDR3 comprises 15 residues. The ends lost 5 bases at V and 2 bases at J; junction bases unmatched: 8. CDR1 MNHEY and CDR2 SVGEGT come from the germline V gene. The CDR3 region has the DNA TGTGCCAGCAGTCGTCCCCCGGGACAGAACTATGGCTACACCTTC. It is translated as CASSRPPGQNYGYTF.

V usage is TRBV7-8 and J usage is TRBJ1-5, with a tentative D call TRBD1 (5 bases). V was shortened by 4 bases and J by 1 base, with 14 bases between the two germline ends. The germline gives CDR1 SGHVS, CDR2 FQNEAQ. This CDR3 has 16 residues. The CDR3, as DNA: TGTGCCAGCAGCTCCCGCGGGGGGGGGAGCAATCAGCCCCAGCATTTT. It yields the protein CASSSRGGGSNQPQHF.

This clone was observed a few times. The rearrangement joins TRBV11-2 to TRBJ2-2, with 10 bases aligning to TRBD2. The CDR3 spans 16 residues. Looked up from germline, CDR1 is SGHAT and CDR2 is FQNNGV. V shed 0 bases, J shed 7 bases, and the junction held 5 bases outside the gene matches. CDR3 nucleotides: TGTGCCAGCAGCTTAGAATCTAGCGGGAGTATCGGGGAGCTGTTTTTT. This codes for CASSLESSGSIGELFF.

V is TRBV5-1 and J is TRBJ1-4; no firm D call. V was shortened by 4 bases and J by 5 bases, with 15 bases between the two germline ends. CDR3 length equals 15 residues. The germline CDR1 and CDR2 sequences are SGHRS and YFSETQ. The CDR3 DNA is TGCGCCAGCAGCACCGGACGGAGCTCAAATGAAAAACTGTTTTTT. It specifies CASSTGRSSNEKLFF.

The chain links TRBV24-1 to TRBJ2-2; no definite D call. The CDR3 is made up of 12 amino acids. Trimming removed 5 bases from V and 9 bases from J, with 9 bases in between. In germline, CDR1 is KGHDR, CDR2 SFDVKD. CDR3 sequence: CATSVQVWELFF. The DNA for the CDR3 is TGTGCCACCAGTGTTCAGGTCTGGGAGCTGTTTTTT.

This chain joins TRBV11-3 and TRBJ1-1; 7 bases map to TRBD1. CDR1 SGHNT and CDR2 YENEEA come from the germline V gene. With 3 bases clipped from V and 4 bases from J, the junction kept 8 bases outside the gene matches. The CDR3 totals 15 residues. The CDR3 DNA follows: TGTGCCAGCAGCTTCGGGGGACAGTGGGTCACTGAAGCTTTCTTT. Translation: CASSFGGQWVTEAFF.

The CDR3 region has the DNA TGTGCCAGCAGCGTTAGCTGGAGGCCCAGCTCTGGAAACACCATATATTTT. Its translation is CASSVSWRPSSGNTIYF. The rearrangement uses TRBV9 and TRBJ1-3; D is uncertain. The germline gives CDR1 SGDLS, CDR2 YYNGEE. The CDR3 spans 17 residues. Trimming cost V 2 bases and J 0 bases, with 15 bases left between them.

The chain uses TRBV5-5 and TRBJ2-3, with 7 positions matching TRBD2. Germline V gene sequence: CDR1 SGHKS, CDR2 YYEKEE (reference sequence). The CDR3 extends over 15 amino acids. V trimming: 4 bases; J trimming: 4 bases; junction bases outside the gene matches: 9. The CDR3 DNA reads TGTGCCAGCAGCCTCGGGAGGACCCCCCCAGATACGCAGTATTTT. This gives the protein CASSLGRTPPDTQYF. Full variable domain (rest looked up from reference TRBV5-5 and TRBJ2-3): DAGVTQSPTHLIKTRGQQVTLRCSPISGHKSVSWYQQVLGQGPQFIFQYYEKEERGRGNFPDRFSARQFPNYSSELNVNALLLGDSALYLCASSLGRTPPDTQYFGPGTRLTVL.

The rearrangement links TRBV25-1 to TRBJ2-3, with 8 bases lining up with TRBD2. CDR1 and CDR2 (germline): MGHDK, SYGVNS. This CDR3 has 13 amino acids. The junction had 5 bases not matched to a gene; V was cut back by 6 bases and J by 6 bases. The CDR3 sequence: CASRGSGMDTQYF. The CDR3 bases are TGTGCCAGCAGGGGTAGCGGGATGGATACGCAGTATTTT.

This clone has only one observation. This chain joins TRBV7-9 and TRBJ2-5; TRBD2 aligns across 9 bases. J was trimmed by 6 bases and V by 5 bases; bases with no gene match: 7. This CDR3 has 14 amino acids. The germline CDR1 and CDR2 sequences are SEHNR and FQNEAQ (reference sequence). The CDR3 here is CASSPGTSSQTQYF. The DNA of the CDR3 is TGTGCCAGCAGCCCAGGGACTAGCAGCCAGACCCAGTACTTC. Full variable domain (rest looked up from reference TRBV7-9 and TRBJ2-5): DTGVSQNPRHKITKRGQNVTFRCDPISEHNRLYWYRQTLGQGPEFLTYFQNEAQLEKSRLLSDRFSAERPKGSFSTLEIQRTEQGDSAMYLCASSPGTSSQTQYFGPGTRLLVL.

The J gene is TRBJ1-2, the V gene TRBV30, with 8 positions matching TRBD1. V lost 1 base to trimming and J lost 3 bases; unmatched junction nucleotides: 13. The CDR3 spans 17 residues. The germline V gene encodes CDR1 GTSNPN and CDR2 SVGIG (reference sequence). The CDR3 sequence is CAWSAIRTGYKDYGYTF. The CDR3 DNA reads as TGTGCCTGGAGTGCTATCCGGACAGGGTATAAGGACTATGGCTACACCTTC.

V usage is TRBV19 and J usage is TRBJ2-2; TRBD1 aligns across 10 bases. Germline CDR1 and CDR2: LNHDA and SQIVND (reference sequence). Trimming took 7 bases from V and 6 from J; bases not matched to a gene: 11. This CDR3 has 16 residues. The CDR3 DNA sequence: TGTGCCAGTACTCCCCCTTGGGACAGGGGTTCCGGGGAGCTGTTTTTT. Residues: CASTPPWDRGSGELFF.

Only one count was recorded for this clone. The rearrangement links TRBV30 to TRBJ1-4, with D possibly being TRBD1 (6 bases). The germline V and J ends were trimmed by 4 bases and 2 bases, with 23 bases remaining between them. The CDR3 contains 18 residues. Germline CDR1 is GTSNPN and CDR2 is SVGIG (reference sequence). The CDR3 DNA is TGTGCCTGGATACCTACCCGCAGGGGTTTTGGCACTAATGAAAAACTGTTTTTT. Protein sequence: CAWIPTRRGFGTNEKLFF. Full variable domain (outside the CDR3, taken from reference TRBV30 and TRBJ1-4): SQTIHQWPATLVQPVGSPLSLECTVEGTSNPNLYWYRQAAGRGLQLLFYSVGIGQISSEVPQNLSASRPQDRQFILSSKKLLLSDSGFYLCAWIPTRRGFGTNEKLFFGSGTQLSVL.

This chain joins TRBV3-1 (or the pseudogene TRBV3-2) and TRBJ2-5; no definite D call. This CDR3 comprises 16 residues. The germline gives CDR1 LGHDT, CDR2 YNNKEL (reference sequence). With 9 bases removed from V and 3 bases from J, the gap between germline ends came to 23 bases. CDR3 in DNA: TGTGCCAGACTAAATACCCTACAGATTAAAAAAGAGACCCAGTACTTC. It translates to CARLNTLQIKKETQYF.

The J gene is TRBJ2-2, the V gene TRBV18; no reliable D call. Trimming left V 5 bases short and J 0 bases short, with 7 bases between. This CDR3 is built from 14 residues. Germline V CDR1 and CDR2: KGHSH, LQKENI. CDR3 DNA sequence: TGTGCCAGCTCAAGGGCGCCGAACACCGGGGAGCTGTTTTTT. It is translated as CASSRAPNTGELFF. Complete variable domain (other parts from reference TRBV18 and TRBJ2-2): NAGVMQNPRHLVRRRGQEARLRCSPMKGHSHVYWYRQLPEEGLKFMVYLQKENIIDESGMPKERFSAEFPKEGPSILRIQQVVRGDSAAYFCASSRAPNTGELFFGEGSRLTVL.